This section outlines one TCR beta chain sequence together with its context. The antigen is undetermined. Each CDR3 protein is one row after TCRdb ran MiXCR on the RT-PCR reads. In the table there are hundreds of thousands of distinct CDR3 sequences, around 14% of which are singletons. The entry originates in a study of response to subunit inactivated influenza vaccine. General observations from the study: T cells newly recruited by each seasonal influenza vaccination are few, the authors suggested.

This CDR3 is built from 13 residues. Germline values: CDR1 DFQATT, CDR2 SNEGSKA (reference sequence). Trimming shortened V by 6 bases and J by 5 bases, and 15 bases separated the two germline ends. Here the sequenced sample was PBMCs from blood, taken around two weeks before vaccination. The TCR was taken from a man aged 50 to 60 who received an inactivated influenza vaccine. The chain is built from TRBV20-1 and TRBJ2-3, with a possible D match to TRBD2 (7 bases). The CDR3: CSARGAAGDTQYF. CDR3 nucleotide sequence: TGCAGTGCCCGGGGGGCCGCTGGAGATACGCAGTATTTT.